The rows below give T cell receptor beta chains drawn from one sample of a study of blood T cell repertoires in COVID-19. Method: immunoSEQ multiplex PCR; TCRdb's copy keeps in-frame clones and lacks some. The table has a few hundred thousand clones, 65% to 85% seen once. What was sequenced was peripheral blood. Receptors were obtained from a woman aged 40 to 49 who had recovered from COVID-19. Each CDR3 is given with its conserved first and last residue. D genes are given only for firm matches. The size field is filled for only some rows; it gives once, few, many or a size class.

size: .
J: TRBJ1-3
D: .
V: TRBV4-2
CDR3: CASSQEAGGNTIYF
DNA: TGTGCCAGCAGCCAAGAGGCTGGCGGAAACACCATATATTTT

size: .
J: TRBJ2-7
D: .
V: TRBV18
CDR3: CASSPPGQPAYEQYF
DNA: TGTGCCAGCTCACCACCGGGACAACCTGCCTACGAGCAGTACTTC

size: .
J: TRBJ2-5
D: TRBD1
V: TRBV19
CDR3: CASSPGQGVETQYF
DNA: TGTGCCAGTAGCCCGGGACAGGGTGTGGAGACCCAGTACTTC

size: .
J: TRBJ1-2
D: .
V: TRBV7-9
CDR3: CASSLPGTPPAGGYTF
DNA: TGTGCCAGCAGCTTACCCGGGACACCTCCTGCCGGGGGCTACACCTTC

size: .
J: TRBJ1-2
D: .
V: TRBV9
CDR3: CASSTTPSNYGYTF
DNA: TGTGCCAGCTCCACTACACCCTCTAACTATGGCTACACCTTC

size: .
J: TRBJ2-7
D: .
V: TRBV5-1
CDR3: CASSLTQGSYEQYF
DNA: TGCGCCAGCAGCTTGACGCAGGGGTCCTACGAGCAGTACTTC

size: .
J: TRBJ1-4
D: .
V: TRBV6-5
CDR3: CASSRGLSEKLFF
DNA: TGTGCCAGCAGCAGAGGACTGAGTGAAAAACTGTTTTTT

size: .
J: TRBJ2-5
D: TRBD1
V: TRBV7-9
CDR3: CASSLMDRVADETQYF
DNA: TGTGCCAGCAGCCTGATGGACAGGGTAGCAGACGAGACCCAGTACTTC

size: .
J: TRBJ2-5
D: .
V: TRBV5-1
CDR3: CASSSAGQETQYF
DNA: TGCGCCAGCAGTAGCGCGGGGCAAGAGACCCAGTACTTC

size: .
J: TRBJ2-5
D: TRBD1
V: TRBV5-1
CDR3: CASSVGDRGETQYF
DNA: TGCGCCAGCAGCGTAGGGGACAGGGGTGAGACCCAGTACTTC

size: .
J: TRBJ2-1
D: .
V: TRBV5-4
CDR3: CASSLKGGGGDGFF
DNA: TGTGCCAGCAGCCTCAAGGGGGGAGGGGGAGACGGGTTCTTC

size: .
J: TRBJ2-1
D: .
V: TRBV28
CDR3: CASSGRQTSSYNEQFF
DNA: TGTGCCAGCAGTGGTAGACAGACAAGCTCCTACAATGAGCAGTTCTTC

size: .
J: TRBJ2-5
D: TRBD2
V: TRBV7-7
CDR3: CASSPTGGVGQETQYF
DNA: TGTGCCAGCAGCCCCACTGGGGGGGTGGGCCAAGAGACCCAGTACTTC

size: .
J: TRBJ2-7
D: .
V: TRBV3-1/TRBV3-2
CDR3: CASSQSPSGEQYF
DNA: TGTGCCAGCAGCCAAAGTCCCTCGGGCGAGCAGTACTTC

size: .
J: TRBJ2-3
D: .
V: TRBV5-4
CDR3: CASSDRQGADTQYF
DNA: TGTGCCAGCAGCGACCGACAAGGCGCAGATACGCAGTATTTT

size: .
J: TRBJ1-2
D: TRBD1
V: TRBV10-3
CDR3: CAIGTAPNYGYTF
DNA: TGTGCCATCGGGACAGCACCTAACTATGGCTACACCTTC

size: .
J: TRBJ1-3
D: TRBD1
V: TRBV9
CDR3: CASSARQGSSGNTIYF
DNA: TGTGCCAGCAGCGCCCGACAGGGGAGCTCTGGAAACACCATATATTTT

size: .
J: TRBJ2-5
D: .
V: TRBV5-5
CDR3: CASSFPQETQYF
DNA: TGTGCCAGCAGCTTCCCTCAGGAGACCCAGTACTTC

size: .
J: TRBJ2-3
D: .
V: TRBV2
CDR3: CASSELGTDTQYF
DNA: TGTGCCAGCAGTGAATTAGGCACAGATACGCAGTATTTT

size: .
J: TRBJ1-1
D: .
V: TRBV5-6
CDR3: CASSLAGGIRAAFF
DNA: TGTGCCAGCAGCTTGGCCGGGGGAATTCGGGCGGCTTTCTTT

size: .
J: TRBJ1-4
D: TRBD1
V: TRBV2
CDR3: CASSDGQGKGEKLFF
DNA: TGTGCCAGCAGTGACGGACAGGGGAAGGGGGAAAAACTGTTTTTT

size: .
J: TRBJ2-7
D: TRBD2
V: TRBV3-1/TRBV3-2
CDR3: CASSQERGTSGTYEQYF
DNA: TGTGCCAGCAGCCAAGAGCGAGGAACTAGCGGGACCTACGAGCAGTACTTC

size: .
J: TRBJ2-7
D: TRBD2
V: TRBV9
CDR3: CASSVGRTSQDEQYF
DNA: TGTGCCAGCAGCGTAGGCCGGACTAGTCAGGACGAGCAGTACTTC

size: .
J: TRBJ1-1
D: .
V: TRBV18
CDR3: CASSPGRNTEAFF
DNA: TGTGCCAGCTCACCAGGCAGGAACACTGAAGCTTTCTTT

size: .
J: TRBJ1-5
D: TRBD1
V: TRBV18
CDR3: CASSPQTGGGQPQHF
DNA: TGTGCCAGCTCACCACAGACAGGGGGTGGGCAGCCCCAGCATTTT

size: .
J: TRBJ1-3
D: .
V: TRBV13
CDR3: CASSPGLPDRNTIYF
DNA: TGTGCCAGCAGCCCAGGTCTGCCAGACCGAAACACCATATATTTT

size: once
J: TRBJ2-7
D: .
V: TRBV6-6
CDR3: CASREIDKQYF
DNA: TGTGCCAGCCGGGAGATAGATAAGCAGTACTTC

size: .
J: TRBJ1-2
D: .
V: TRBV28
CDR3: CASRRNNYGYTF
DNA: TGTGCCAGCAGGCGTAATAACTATGGCTACACCTTC

size: once
J: TRBJ1-1
D: .
V: TRBV9
CDR3: CASSPGLGGTEAFF
DNA: TGTGCCAGCAGCCCGGGGCTAGGAGGGACTGAAGCTTTCTTT

size: .
J: TRBJ1-2
D: .
V: TRBV13
CDR3: CASSLGGRANYGYTF
DNA: TGTGCCAGCAGCTTAGGAGGGAGGGCTAACTATGGCTACACCTTC

size: .
J: TRBJ2-2
D: .
V: TRBV11-3
CDR3: CASSFRGTGELFF
DNA: TGTGCCAGCAGCTTTAGGGGAACCGGGGAGCTGTTTTTT

size: few
J: TRBJ1-6
D: .
V: TRBV5-1
CDR3: CASSSGDSVIYNSPLHF
DNA: TGCGCCAGCAGCTCCGGAGACAGCGTCATCTATAATTCACCCCTCCACTTT

size: .
J: TRBJ1-1
D: TRBD1
V: TRBV5-1
CDR3: CASSLEGTAANTEAFF
DNA: TGCGCCAGCAGCTTGGAAGGGACAGCCGCTAACACTGAAGCTTTCTTT

size: .
J: TRBJ2-2
D: .
V: TRBV5-4
CDR3: CASSPRSPGELFF
DNA: TGTGCCAGCAGCCCCCGGAGTCCCGGGGAGCTGTTTTTT

size: .
J: TRBJ2-5
D: TRBD2
V: TRBV28
CDR3: CASSSPSGVETQYF
DNA: TGTGCCAGCAGTTCCCCTAGCGGGGTAGAGACCCAGTACTTC

size: .
J: TRBJ1-5
D: TRBD1
V: TRBV27
CDR3: CASSNRGHQPQHF
DNA: TGTGCCAGCAGCAACAGGGGGCATCAGCCCCAGCATTTT

size: once
J: TRBJ2-7
D: .
V: TRBV5-1
CDR3: CASSLWGRGQGDEQYF
DNA: TGCGCCAGCAGCTTGTGGGGGCGGGGGCAGGGTGACGAGCAGTACTTC

size: .
J: TRBJ2-7
D: .
V: TRBV21-1
CDR3: CASSSPTGQSSYEQYF
DNA: TGTGCCAGCAGCAGCCCGACGGGACAGTCTTCCTACGAGCAGTACTTC

size: .
J: TRBJ2-5
D: TRBD2
V: TRBV7-9
CDR3: CASSRTSGPALETQYF
DNA: TGTGCCAGCAGCCGGACTAGCGGGCCGGCCTTGGAGACCCAGTACTTC

size: .
J: TRBJ1-5
D: .
V: TRBV6-5
CDR3: CASTRLVGNQPQHF
DNA: TGTGCCAGCACACGGTTGGTGGGCAATCAGCCCCAGCATTTT

size: .
J: TRBJ1-4
D: TRBD1
V: TRBV10-3
CDR3: CAISGTGSAEKLFF
DNA: TGTGCCATCAGTGGGACAGGGTCGGCTGAAAAACTGTTTTTT

size: once
J: TRBJ2-7
D: TRBD1
V: TRBV5-1
CDR3: CASSHGTGGPYEQYF
DNA: TGCGCCAGCAGCCACGGGACAGGGGGCCCCTACGAGCAGTACTTC

size: .
J: TRBJ2-4
D: TRBD1
V: TRBV4-1
CDR3: CASSQGRDRGKLAKNIQYF
DNA: TGCGCCAGCAGCCAAGGCCGGGACAGGGGAAAACTAGCCAAAAACATTCAGTACTTC

size: .
J: TRBJ2-7
D: .
V: TRBV28
CDR3: CASRSGLSPVYEQYF
DNA: TGTGCCAGCAGATCCGGACTTAGCCCTGTCTACGAGCAGTACTTC

size: .
J: TRBJ1-5
D: .
V: TRBV7-2
CDR3: CASSLARGGVSQPQHF
DNA: TGTGCCAGCAGCTTAGCGCGAGGGGGAGTTTCACAGCCCCAGCATTTT

size: .
J: TRBJ2-7
D: .
V: TRBV2
CDR3: CASSDLGTGTGEQYF
DNA: TGTGCCAGCAGTGACCTAGGAACAGGGACGGGCGAGCAGTACTTC

size: .
J: TRBJ1-2
D: TRBD1
V: TRBV28
CDR3: CASSLSDRGVVGYTF
DNA: TGTGCCAGCAGTTTATCCGACAGGGGGGTGGTTGGCTACACCTTC

size: .
J: TRBJ2-1
D: TRBD2
V: TRBV6-1
CDR3: CASSESTSGSRTEFF
DNA: TGTGCCAGCAGTGAATCTACTAGCGGGTCCCGTACCGAATTCTTC

size: .
J: TRBJ2-1
D: .
V: TRBV28
CDR3: CASKGGRLGYEQFF
DNA: TGTGCCAGCAAGGGGGGGCGCTTAGGCTATGAGCAGTTCTTC

size: .
J: TRBJ1-1
D: TRBD1
V: TRBV28
CDR3: CASSLADRGRWTEAFF
DNA: TGTGCCAGCAGTCTCGCCGACAGGGGGCGCTGGACTGAAGCTTTCTTT

size: .
J: TRBJ2-3
D: TRBD2
V: TRBV29-1
CDR3: CSVQAGGTDTQYF
DNA: TGCAGCGTCCAAGCGGGGGGAACAGATACGCAGTATTTT

size: .
J: TRBJ2-7
D: .
V: TRBV5-1
CDR3: CASSLITTLEQYF
DNA: TGCGCCAGCAGCTTGATAACCACTCTCGAGCAGTACTTC

size: .
J: TRBJ1-6
D: .
V: TRBV5-6
CDR3: CASGLGGIGSPLHF
DNA: TGTGCCAGCGGACTAGGGGGGATAGGTTCACCCCTCCACTTT

size: .
J: TRBJ1-2
D: .
V: TRBV28
CDR3: CASRRHTSRGYTF
DNA: TGTGCCAGCAGACGACATACGTCCCGGGGCTACACCTTC

size: .
J: TRBJ2-1
D: .
V: TRBV7-2
CDR3: CASSLAAVIYNEQFF
DNA: TGTGCCAGCAGCTTAGCGGCCGTAATCTACAATGAGCAGTTCTTC

size: .
J: TRBJ1-1
D: TRBD1
V: TRBV6-5
CDR3: CASRTGERNTEAFF
DNA: TGTGCCAGCAGGACAGGGGAAAGGAACACTGAAGCTTTCTTT

size: .
J: TRBJ1-6
D: .
V: TRBV15
CDR3: CATSSNRVTSPLHF
DNA: TGTGCCACCAGCAGTAACAGGGTAACTTCACCCCTCCACTTT

size: .
J: TRBJ1-2
D: .
V: TRBV13
CDR3: CASSLVQDNVYGYTF
DNA: TGTGCCAGCAGCTTAGTACAGGACAACGTCTATGGCTACACCTTC

size: once
J: TRBJ2-2
D: TRBD1
V: TRBV10-3
CDR3: CAIRQTGDTGELFF
DNA: TGTGCCATCAGACAGACAGGGGACACCGGGGAGCTGTTTTTT